Many counts were recorded for the clone carrying this T cell receptor (beta chain). Trimming left V 5 bases short and J 6 bases short, with 1 base between. Per germline, CDR1 MNHNY and CDR2 SVGAGI (reference sequence). The CDR3 loop spans 10 amino acids. This record belongs to a study of identical twins. Unique molecular identifiers were present on cDNA, and template switching added a universal primer site. MiXCR, run by TCRdb on the 5' RACE reads, gives a single entry per CDR3 protein. The table records about 890,000 distinct CDR3 sequences, about 12% of them present only once. Separately, the same data were catalogued under a study of yellow fever vaccine responses in identical twins.

Sequencing was performed on PBMCs. The chain joins TRBV6-6 to TRBJ2-2; D ambiguous. This clonotype was obtained from a woman between 18 and 29 years old in good health. The CDR3 nucleotides read TGTGCCAGCAGTGCCGGGGAGCTGTTTTTT. Protein product: CASSAGELFF.